This T cell receptor beta chain derives from a study of T cell repertoires in cytomegalovirus infection. Study results and caveats: CMV-specific HLA-C-restricted TCR beta clonotypes dominated the ex vivo response.

This CDR3 spans 18 amino acids. Looked up from germline, CDR1 is MNHEY and CDR2 is SVGEGT. V dropped 0 bases and J dropped 4; count of bases not matched to a gene: 9. As for this clonotype: Its antigen is not identified.

TCRdb independently ran MiXCR on the reads; one entry per CDR3 protein. The sample includes 570,000 or so distinct CDR3 sequences, 40% of them seen just once. This receptor was identified in a human donor in good health (CMV status not recorded). Some clones in this sample may be carry-over from other donors' samples. The specimen comprised cultured PBMCs, sampled from culture after CMV antigen stimulation. This chain joins TRBV6-2 or TRBV6-3 and TRBJ2-1; the match to TRBD2 covers 10 bases. As DNA, the CDR3 is TGTGCCAGCAGTTACTCGAAACGTTGGACTAGCGGATACAATGAGCAGTTCTTC. This gives the protein CASSYSKRWTSGYNEQFF.